The clone carrying this T cell receptor beta chain showed up just a few times. The data derive from a study of cytotoxic CD8 clonotypes in ibrutinib-treated CLL. Clones were read by immunoSEQ multiplex PCR, and TCRdb kept only the in-frame ones, dropping some. The table records about 26,000 clones, approximately 85% of them present only once. The J segment lost 6 bases and the V segment lost 6 bases, leaving 2 bases of the junction unmatched. The length of the CDR3 is 13 residues. Per germline, CDR1 LNHDA and CDR2 SQIVND (reference sequence). This clonotype originated in a human donor with chronic lymphocytic leukemia. Material: PBMCs, obtained after 24 months of ibrutinib treatment. The genes are TRBV19 and TRBJ1-5, with TRBD1 matching over 10 bases. The CDR3 protein is CASSGTGVQPQHF. CDR3 DNA: TGTGCCAGTAGCGGGACAGGGGTTCAGCCCCAGCATTTT.